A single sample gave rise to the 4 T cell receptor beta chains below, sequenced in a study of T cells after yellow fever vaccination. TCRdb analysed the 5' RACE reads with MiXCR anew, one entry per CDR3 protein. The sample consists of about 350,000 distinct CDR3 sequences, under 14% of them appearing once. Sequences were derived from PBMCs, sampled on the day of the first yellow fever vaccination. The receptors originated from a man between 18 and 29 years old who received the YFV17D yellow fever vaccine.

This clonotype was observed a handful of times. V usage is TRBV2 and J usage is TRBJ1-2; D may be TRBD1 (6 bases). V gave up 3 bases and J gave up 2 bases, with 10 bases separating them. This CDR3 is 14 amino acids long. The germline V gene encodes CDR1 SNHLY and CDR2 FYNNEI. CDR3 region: CASSDSGGNYGYTF. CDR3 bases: TGTGCCAGCAGTGATTCCGGGGGCAACTATGGCTACACCTTC.

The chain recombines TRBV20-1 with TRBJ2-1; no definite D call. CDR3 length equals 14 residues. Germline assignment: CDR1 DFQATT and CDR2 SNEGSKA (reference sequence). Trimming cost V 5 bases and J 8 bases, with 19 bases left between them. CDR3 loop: CSAEDRSAGDEQFF. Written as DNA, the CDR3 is TGCAGTGCTGAGGACCGCAGCGCTGGGGATGAGCAGTTCTTC.

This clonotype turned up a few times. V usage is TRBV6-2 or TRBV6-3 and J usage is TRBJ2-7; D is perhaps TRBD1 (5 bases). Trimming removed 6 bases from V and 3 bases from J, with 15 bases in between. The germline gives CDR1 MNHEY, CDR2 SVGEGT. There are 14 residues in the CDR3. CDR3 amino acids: CASRAKGQHYEQYV. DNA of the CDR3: TGTGCCAGCAGGGCCAAGGGGCAACACTACGAGCAGTACGTC.

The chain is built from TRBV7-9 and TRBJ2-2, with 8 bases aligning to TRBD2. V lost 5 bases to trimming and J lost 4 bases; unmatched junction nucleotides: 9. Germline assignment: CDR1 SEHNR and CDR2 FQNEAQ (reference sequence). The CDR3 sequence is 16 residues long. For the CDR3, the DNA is TGTGCCAGCAGCCGCCCAGCGGGGGAGACCACCGGGGAGCTGTTTTTT. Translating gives CASSRPAGETTGELFF.